A selection of T cell receptor beta chains follows, all from one sample in a study of shared clonotypes between healthy human individuals. Some clones are missing from TCRdb's copy, which holds only in-frame ones; the method was immunoSEQ multiplex PCR. The data contain around 1.9 million clones, about 93% of them seen just once; the ten biggest clones take up approximately 1.7%. The sample consisted of naive CD8+ T cells from PBMCs. The receptor source for this set is a young man in good health. Some clones in this sample may be carry-over from other donors' samples. The CDR3 runs from the conserved cysteine through the conserved F or W. The D gene is left open where the match is weak.

TRBV4-2 | . | CASSQYGGARYNEQFF
TRBV6-1 | . | CASSEEGTKGRQPQHF
TRBV10-2 | . | CASSEKRDPQHF
TRBV5-4 | . | CASSLAAAFSYEQYF
TRBV27 | . | CASSLGRTYEQYF
TRBV27 | TRBD2 | CASSAGLAGVSRYNEQFF
TRBV27 | TRBD1 | CASSLSRQGTYGYTF
TRBV28 | . | CASSLWGNQETQYF
TRBV4-2 | TRBD2 | CASSQVNSGSHEQYF
TRBV5-4 | . | CASSPDFYGYTF
TRBV5-4 | . | CASSFVQGSEAFF